Listed here are 10 T cell receptor beta chains from one sample, sequenced in a study of neurological immune-mediated disorders. TCRdb re-analysed the 5' RACE reads in MiXCR, keeping a single row per CDR3 protein. The repertoire holds roughly 16,000 distinct CDR3 sequences, with roughly 14% as singletons. The material sequenced was PBMCs. The receptor source for this set is a man aged 55 to 70 with HTLV-1-associated myelopathy (HAM/TSP).

This clonotype occurred many times. The chain joins TRBV3-1 to TRBJ1-1; D not resolved. This CDR3 contains 16 residues. The V end was cut by 0 bases, the J end by 1 base, with 12 bases between. CDR1 is LGHDT, CDR2 YNNKEL, per germline (reference sequence). CDR3 in amino acids: CASSQDIRLGNTEAFF. The CDR3 DNA reads TGTGCCAGCAGCCAAGATATCCGCCTGGGGAACACTGAAGCTTTCTTT.

About this clonotype itself: Here the CDR3 omits its conserved ending phenylalanine or tryptophan, so a read error is the likely source. The chain's CDR3 is CANSLKGLEQYL. The CDR3 region has the DNA TGTGCCAACAGTTTAAAGGGGCTCGAGCAGTACTTG. The chain carries TRBV12-3 or TRBV12-4 and TRBJ2-7; tentative D call: TRBD1 (5 bases). The CDR3 is 12 amino acids.

This clonotype was recorded many times. This chain joins TRBV9 and TRBJ2-1; 7 bases are a match to TRBD2. The germline gives CDR1 SGDLS, CDR2 YYNGEE. Unmatched junction bases numbered 5, after V lost 0 bases and J lost 5 bases. The CDR3 loop spans 15 amino acids. CDR3: CASSVEAGRDNEQFF. Here the CDR3 DNA reads TGTGCCAGCAGCGTAGAGGCGGGGAGGGACAATGAGCAGTTCTTC.

This clonotype counts as medium-sized (0.01 to 0.1%). This chain uses TRBV5-6 with TRBJ2-4; D call uncertain. V was shortened by 4 bases and J by 8 bases, with 7 bases between the two germline ends. CDR3 length: 11 amino acids. CDR1 is SGHDT and CDR2 is YYEEEE in the germline V gene. The CDR3 DNA follows: TGTGCCAGCAGCCGAGAAGACATTCAGTACTTC. It specifies CASSREDIQYF.

This clonotype has a count of ten or more. V usage is TRBV10-3 and J usage is TRBJ1-1; D not resolved. V gave up 7 bases and J gave up 5 bases, with 20 bases separating them. The CDR3 totals 15 residues. Germline V CDR1 and CDR2: ENHRY, SYGVKD. DNA for the CDR3: TGTGCCATCACAATGGTCTGGGGAGGCGGGACTGAAGCTTTCTTT. Its translation: CAITMVWGGGTEAFF.

This clonotype has ten or more counts. This chain uses TRBV4-2 with TRBJ2-1; TRBD2 matches 10 bases. The CDR3 length is 17 residues. Germline CDR1 reads LGHNA; CDR2 reads YNFKEQ. Losses at the gene ends were 1 base for V and 7 bases for J; bases not matched to a gene: 10. The CDR3 region has the DNA TGTGCCAGCAGCCAAGTAGGTTTAGCGGGGGGCAATAATGAGCAGTTCTTC. Translated: CASSQVGLAGGNNEQFF.

This clonotype appeared many times. The chain carries TRBV6-1 and TRBJ1-2, with D hard to call. The ends were cut back, 6 bases at V and 3 bases at J, with 8 bases in the middle. Germline CDR1 reads MNHNS; CDR2 reads SASEGT. The CDR3 spans 12 residues. The CDR3 is CASSLEDYGYTF. Written as DNA, the CDR3 is TGTGCCAGCAGCCTCGAAGACTATGGCTACACCTTC.

Concerning this clonotype: At one boundary the junction diverges from the germline segment, which might be a read error. The rearrangement joins TRBV5-8 to TRBJ1-5, with a weak D call TRBD1 (6 bases). The CDR3 is 16 amino acids. Looked up from germline, CDR1 is SGHTS and CDR2 is YDEGEE. The CDR3: CASTLLPGGLNQPQNF. Written as DNA, the CDR3 is TGTGCCAGCACCCTCCTCCCCGGGGGCCTCAATCAGCCCCAGAATTTC.

The table lists this clonotype with many counts. The chain couples TRBV20-1 to TRBJ2-7; 10 bases match TRBD2. The ends lost 0 bases at V and 3 bases at J; junction bases unmatched: 2. CDR1 and CDR2 (germline): DFQATT, SNEGSKA (reference sequence). The CDR3 spans 14 residues. This CDR3 reads CSARDLAGDYEQYF. Here the CDR3 DNA reads TGCAGTGCTAGAGATCTAGCGGGGGACTACGAGCAGTACTTC.

This clonotype was detected ten times or more. This chain connects TRBV5-6 to TRBJ2-3; 9 bases align to TRBD2. The CDR3 runs to 16 residues. CDR1 is SGHDT, CDR2 YYEEEE, per germline. The trim removed 6 bases at V and 2 bases at J, leaving 10 bases unmatched. In DNA form, the CDR3 reads TGTGCCAGCACTGCGGGGGGGCTTCGAGTCACAGATACGCAGTATTTT. Its protein is CASTAGGLRVTDTQYF.